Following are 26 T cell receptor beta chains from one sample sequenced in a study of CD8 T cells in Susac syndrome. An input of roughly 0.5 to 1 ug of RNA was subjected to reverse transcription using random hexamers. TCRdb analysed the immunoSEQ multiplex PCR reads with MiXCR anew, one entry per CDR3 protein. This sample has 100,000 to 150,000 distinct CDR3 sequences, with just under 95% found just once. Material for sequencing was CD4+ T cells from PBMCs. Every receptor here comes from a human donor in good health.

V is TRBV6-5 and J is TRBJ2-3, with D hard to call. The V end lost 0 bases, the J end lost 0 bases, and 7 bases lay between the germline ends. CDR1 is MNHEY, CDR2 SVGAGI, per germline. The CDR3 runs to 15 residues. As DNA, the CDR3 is TGTGCCAGCAGTTACTCGACGGATAGCACAGATACGCAGTATTTT. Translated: CASSYSTDSTDTQYF.

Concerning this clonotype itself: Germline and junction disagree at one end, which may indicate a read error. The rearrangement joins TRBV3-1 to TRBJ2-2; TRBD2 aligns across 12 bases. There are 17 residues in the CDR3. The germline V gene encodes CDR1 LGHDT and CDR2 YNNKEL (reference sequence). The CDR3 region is CASSQVTLAGGTGELFF. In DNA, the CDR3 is TGTGCCAGCAGCCAAGTGACACTAGCGGGAGGCACCGGGGAGCTTTTTTTT.

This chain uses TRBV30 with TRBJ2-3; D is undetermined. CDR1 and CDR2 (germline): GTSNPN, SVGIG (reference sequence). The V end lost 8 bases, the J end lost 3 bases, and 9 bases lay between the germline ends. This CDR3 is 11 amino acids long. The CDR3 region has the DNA TGTGCCAGAACGACGACAGATACGCAGTATTTT. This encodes CARTTTDTQYF.

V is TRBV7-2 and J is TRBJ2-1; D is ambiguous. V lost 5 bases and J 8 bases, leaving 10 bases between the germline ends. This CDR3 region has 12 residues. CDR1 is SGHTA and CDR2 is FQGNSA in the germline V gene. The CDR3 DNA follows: TGTGCCAGCAGCCAGAGGCTCTATGAGCAGTTCTTC. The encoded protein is CASSQRLYEQFF.

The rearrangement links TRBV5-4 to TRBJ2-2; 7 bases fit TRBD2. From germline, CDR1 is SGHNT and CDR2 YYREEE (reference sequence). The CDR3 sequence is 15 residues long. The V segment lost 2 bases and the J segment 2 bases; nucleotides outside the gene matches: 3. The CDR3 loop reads CASSFGGRNTGELFF. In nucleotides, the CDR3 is TGTGCCAGCAGCTTCGGCGGGAGAAACACCGGGGAGCTGTTTTTT.

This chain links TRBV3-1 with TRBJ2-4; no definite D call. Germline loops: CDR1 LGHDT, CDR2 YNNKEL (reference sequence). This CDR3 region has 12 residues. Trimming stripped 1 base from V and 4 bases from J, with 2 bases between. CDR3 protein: CASSQGKNIQYF. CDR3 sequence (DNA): TGTGCCAGCAGCCAAGGAAAAAACATTCAGTACTTC.

The CDR3 here is CASSESAVVAGGSYNEQFF. The CDR3 nucleotides are TGCGCCAGCAGTGAGTCGGCGGTAGTAGCGGGAGGGTCGTACAATGAGCAGTTCTTC. The gene calls are TRBV10-1 and TRBJ2-1; 11 bases match TRBD2. Germline V gene lookup returns CDR1 WNHNN and CDR2 SYGVQD (reference sequence). Trimming cost V 0 bases and J 4 bases; bases outside gene matches: 11. There are 19 residues in the CDR3.

The chain's CDR3 is CASSKGAGRAEAFF. The DNA of the CDR3 is TGTGCCAGCAGCAAAGGAGCAGGGAGGGCTGAAGCTTTCTTT. The chain combines TRBV21-1 with TRBJ1-1. TRBV21-1 is deemed a pseudogene. The CDR3 is 14 residues long.

CDR3 protein: CASKQTGGRYEQYF. The CDR3 nucleotides read TGCGCCAGCAAGCAGACAGGGGGCCGTTACGAGCAGTACTTC. The chain employs TRBV5-1 and TRBJ2-7, with 10 bases that match TRBD1. There are 14 residues in the CDR3. In germline, CDR1 is SGHRS, CDR2 YFSETQ. V shed 6 bases, J shed 4 bases, and the junction held 7 bases outside the gene matches.

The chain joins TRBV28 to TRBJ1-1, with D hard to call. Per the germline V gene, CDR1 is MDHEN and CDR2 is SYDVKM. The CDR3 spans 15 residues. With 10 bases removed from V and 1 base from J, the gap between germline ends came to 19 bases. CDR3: CANRLLSTANTEAFF. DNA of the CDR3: TGTGCCAACAGATTGCTGTCGACGGCGAACACTGAAGCTTTCTTT.

Here the CDR3 DNA reads TGTGCCAGCAGTTACCGACCGGACAGCTACGAGCAGTACTTC. It specifies CASSYRPDSYEQYF. The chain is built from TRBV6-5 and TRBJ2-7, with D perhaps matching TRBD1 (6 bases). The CDR3 extends over 14 amino acids. CDR1 and CDR2 (germline): MNHEY, SVGAGI. The V and J ends lost 2 bases and 3 bases respectively, with 11 bases between them.

CDR3 bases: TGTGCCAGTAGTAAAAGCTGGAGCTCCTACAATGAGCAGTTCTTC. Translating gives CASSKSWSSYNEQFF. The chain recombines TRBV19 with TRBJ2-1; no definite D call. V lost 4 bases and J lost 0, with 10 bases in between. The CDR3 is made up of 15 amino acids. Germline lookup yields CDR1 LNHDA and CDR2 SQIVND (reference sequence).

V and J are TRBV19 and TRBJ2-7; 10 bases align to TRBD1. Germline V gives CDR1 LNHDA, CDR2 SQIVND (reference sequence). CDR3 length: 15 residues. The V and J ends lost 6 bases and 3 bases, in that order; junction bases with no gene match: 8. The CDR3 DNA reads TGTGCCAGTAGGAAATCCGGGACAGGGGTCTACGAGCAGTACTTC. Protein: CASRKSGTGVYEQYF.

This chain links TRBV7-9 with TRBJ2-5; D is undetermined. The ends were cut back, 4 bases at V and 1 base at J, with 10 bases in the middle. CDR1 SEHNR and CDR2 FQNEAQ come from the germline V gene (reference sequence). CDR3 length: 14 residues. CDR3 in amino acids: CASSSTRTQETQYF. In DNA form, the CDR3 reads TGTGCCAGCAGCTCCACTCGGACCCAAGAGACCCAGTACTTC.

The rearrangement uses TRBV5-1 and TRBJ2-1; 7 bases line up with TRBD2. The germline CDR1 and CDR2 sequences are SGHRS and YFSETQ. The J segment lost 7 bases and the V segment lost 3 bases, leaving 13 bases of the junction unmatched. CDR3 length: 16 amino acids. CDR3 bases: TGCGCCAGCAGCTCCCGAGGAGTAGCGGGTAGGAATGAGCAGTTCTTC. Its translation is CASSSRGVAGRNEQFF.

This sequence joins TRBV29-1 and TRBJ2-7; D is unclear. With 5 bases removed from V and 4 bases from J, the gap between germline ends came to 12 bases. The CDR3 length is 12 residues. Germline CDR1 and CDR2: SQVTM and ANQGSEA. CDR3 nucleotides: TGCAGCGTTCATGGGAACTCGTACGAGCAGTACTTC. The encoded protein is CSVHGNSYEQYF.

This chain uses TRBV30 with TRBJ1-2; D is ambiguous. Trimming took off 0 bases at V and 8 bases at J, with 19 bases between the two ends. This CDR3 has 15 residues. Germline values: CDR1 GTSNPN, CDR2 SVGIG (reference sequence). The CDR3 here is CAWSVPVTVWGGYTF. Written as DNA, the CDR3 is TGTGCCTGGAGTGTACCCGTCACGGTTTGGGGAGGCTACACCTTC.

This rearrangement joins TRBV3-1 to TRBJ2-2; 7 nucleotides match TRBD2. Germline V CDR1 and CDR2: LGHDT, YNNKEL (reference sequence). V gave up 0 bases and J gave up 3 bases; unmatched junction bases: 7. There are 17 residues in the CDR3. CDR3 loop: CASSQESGLVYTGELFF. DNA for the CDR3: TGTGCCAGCAGCCAAGAAAGTGGACTAGTGTACACCGGGGAGCTGTTTTTT.

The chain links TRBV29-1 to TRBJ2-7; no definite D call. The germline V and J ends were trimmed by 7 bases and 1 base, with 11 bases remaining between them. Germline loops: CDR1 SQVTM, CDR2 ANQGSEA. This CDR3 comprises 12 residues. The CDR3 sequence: CSGKGPSYEQYF. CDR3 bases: TGCAGCGGTAAAGGACCGTCCTACGAGCAGTACTTC.

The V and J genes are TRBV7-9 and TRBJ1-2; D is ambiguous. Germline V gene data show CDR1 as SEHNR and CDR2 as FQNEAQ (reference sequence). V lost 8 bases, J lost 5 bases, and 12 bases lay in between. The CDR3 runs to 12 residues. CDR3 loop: CASGGVGYGYTF. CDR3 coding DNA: TGTGCCAGCGGCGGGGTGGGTTATGGCTACACCTTC.

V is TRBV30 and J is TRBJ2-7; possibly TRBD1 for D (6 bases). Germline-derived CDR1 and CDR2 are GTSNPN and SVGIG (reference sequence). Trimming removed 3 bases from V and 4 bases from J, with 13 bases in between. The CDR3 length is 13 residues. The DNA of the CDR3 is TGTGCCTGGAGCAGGGGCAGCCCGTACGAGCAGTACTTC. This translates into CAWSRGSPYEQYF. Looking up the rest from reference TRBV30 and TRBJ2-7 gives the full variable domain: SQTIHQWPATLVQPVGSPLSLECTVEGTSNPNLYWYRQAAGRGLQLLFYSVGIGQISSEVPQNLSASRPQDRQFILSSKKLLLSDSGFYLCAWSRGSPYEQYFGPGTRLTVT.

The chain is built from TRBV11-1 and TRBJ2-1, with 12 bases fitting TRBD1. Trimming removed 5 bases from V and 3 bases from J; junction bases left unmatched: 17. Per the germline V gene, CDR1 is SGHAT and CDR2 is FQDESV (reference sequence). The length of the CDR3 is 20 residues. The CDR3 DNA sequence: TGTGCCAGCAGCCTAGGGACAGGGGGCGTCCGGGACTGGGGCTACAATGAGCAGTTCTTC. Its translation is CASSLGTGGVRDWGYNEQFF.

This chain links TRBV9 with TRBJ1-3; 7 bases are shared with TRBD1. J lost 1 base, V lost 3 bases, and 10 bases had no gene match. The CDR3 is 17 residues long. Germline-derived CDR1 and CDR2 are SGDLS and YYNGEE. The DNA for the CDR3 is TGTGCCAGCAGCGCATCCCACAGGGGCGCATCTGGAAACACCATATATTTT. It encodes CASSASHRGASGNTIYF.

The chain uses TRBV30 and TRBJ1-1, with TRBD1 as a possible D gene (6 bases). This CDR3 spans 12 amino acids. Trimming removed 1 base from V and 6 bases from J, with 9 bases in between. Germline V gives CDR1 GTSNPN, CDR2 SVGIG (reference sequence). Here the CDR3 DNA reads TGTGCCTGGAGTGGGGGGCCTGCTGAAGCTTTCTTT. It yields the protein CAWSGGPAEAFF. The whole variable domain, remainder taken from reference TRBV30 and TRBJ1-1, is SQTIHQWPATLVQPVGSPLSLECTVEGTSNPNLYWYRQAAGRGLQLLFYSVGIGQISSEVPQNLSASRPQDRQFILSSKKLLLSDSGFYLCAWSGGPAEAFFGQGTRLTVV.

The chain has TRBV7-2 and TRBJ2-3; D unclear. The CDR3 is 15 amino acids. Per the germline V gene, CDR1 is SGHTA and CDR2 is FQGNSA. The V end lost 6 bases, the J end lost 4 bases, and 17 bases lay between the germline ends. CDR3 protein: CASSFRSNIADTQYF. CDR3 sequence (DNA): TGTGCCAGCAGTTTCAGATCAAACATAGCAGATACGCAGTATTTT. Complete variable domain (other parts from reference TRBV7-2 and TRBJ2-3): GAGVSQSPSNKVTEKGKDVELRCDPISGHTALYWYRQSLGQGLEFLIYFQGNSAPDKSGLPSDRFSAERTGGSVSTLTIQRTQQEDSAVYLCASSFRSNIADTQYFGPGTRLTVL.

The CDR3 region is CAFRGPEGTEAFF. In DNA, the CDR3 is TGTGCCTTTAGAGGTCCCGAGGGTACTGAAGCTTTCTTT. The chain carries TRBV18 and TRBJ1-1; no firm D call. Germline loops: CDR1 KGHSH, CDR2 LQKENI. The CDR3 sequence is 13 residues long. Between the trimmed V and J ends, which lost 11 bases and 5 bases, there was a span of 18 bases. Full variable domain (missing parts from reference TRBV18 and TRBJ1-1): NAGVMQNPRHLVRRRGQEARLRCSPMKGHSHVYWYRQLPEEGLKFMVYLQKENIIDESGMPKERFSAEFPKEGPSILRIQQVVRGDSAAYFCAFRGPEGTEAFFGQGTRLTVV.